This TCR beta chain came from a study of T-cell reconstitution after alpha-beta-depleted transplantation in children. There are a few counts of this clonotype. At one boundary the junction diverges from the germline segment, which might be a read error. Unique molecular identifiers were used in preparing the TCRbeta library. TCRdb used MiXCR to reprocess the PCR reads, holding one entry per CDR3 protein. The repertoire holds approximately 85,000 distinct CDR3 sequences, around 15% seen once, with around 20% in the top ten. The TCR originated in a male patient aged 2-15 years who had a stem cell transplant for acute lymphoblastic leukemia, so the T cells may come from the graft donor. The sample here was PBMCs, mostly from graft donor cells, taken 180 days after TCRalphabeta/CD19-depleted stem cell transplant.

The CDR3 protein is CASSLSGQRNTGELFF. The CDR3 nucleotides are TGTGCCAGCAGTCTATCGGGACAGAGGAACACCGGGGAGCTGTTTTTT. The V call is TRBV27, the J call TRBJ2-2; the match to TRBD1 covers 7 bases. The CDR3 runs to 16 residues. The germline V gene encodes CDR1 MNHEY and CDR2 SMNVEV (reference sequence).